Below, 18 T cell receptor beta chains from the same sample are listed, as sequenced in a study of blood T cell repertoires in COVID-19. Clones were read by immunoSEQ multiplex PCR, and TCRdb kept only the in-frame ones, dropping some. Among 50,000 to 60,000 clones listed, around 86% were seen once. The sequenced sample consisted of peripheral blood. These receptors all stem from a man in his 70s with active COVID-19.

The V and J genes are TRBV11-2 and TRBJ2-2; perhaps TRBD2 as D (5 bases). Deletions cut 0 bases from V and 4 bases from J, with 12 bases between. The CDR3 consists of 16 residues. The germline gives CDR1 SGHAT, CDR2 FQNNGV. The CDR3 DNA is TGTGCCAGCAGCTTAGAGGCGGGCCAGGTCACCGGGGAGCTGTTTTTT. It codes for CASSLEAGQVTGELFF. Full variable domain (rest looked up from reference TRBV11-2 and TRBJ2-2): EAGVAQSPRYKIIEKRQSVAFWCNPISGHATLYWYQQILGQGPKLLIQFQNNGVVDDSQLPKDRFSAERLKGVDSTLKIQPAKLEDSAVYLCASSLEAGQVTGELFFGEGSRLTVL.

The chain carries TRBV4-3 and TRBJ1-2, with D uncertain. This CDR3 has 16 residues. Trimming took 0 bases from V and 4 from J, leaving 15 bases between them. CDR1 and CDR2 (germline): LGHNA, YSLEER. The DNA for the CDR3 is TGCGCCAGCAGCCAAGAGGGATTCGGGGAAGGCTATGGCTACACCTTC. Amino acids: CASSQEGFGEGYGYTF.

The chain joins TRBV4-2 to TRBJ1-4; 10 bases agree with TRBD1. Germline V gene lookup returns CDR1 LGHNA and CDR2 YNFKEQ. The CDR3 covers 15 residues. The V segment lost 5 bases and the J segment 5 bases; nucleotides outside the gene matches: 5. The DNA for the CDR3 is TGTGCCAGCAGCGAGCGACAGGGGGCGAATGAAAAACTGTTTTTT. Translation: CASSERQGANEKLFF.

The chain has TRBV24-1 and TRBJ2-1, with 8 bases that match TRBD2. V lost 4 bases and J lost 5; bases outside the gene matches: 6. This CDR3 comprises 15 residues. Germline lookup yields CDR1 KGHDR and CDR2 SFDVKD. CDR3 in DNA: TGTGCCACCAGTGACCGGACTAGCCACCACAATGAGCAGTTCTTC. This sequence encodes CATSDRTSHHNEQFF.

This sequence joins TRBV5-1 and TRBJ2-3; 12 positions agree with TRBD2. V dropped 4 bases and J dropped 0; count of bases not matched to a gene: 3. Germline V gene lookup returns CDR1 SGHRS and CDR2 YFSETQ. The CDR3 spans 16 residues. CDR3 nucleotides: TGCGCCAGCAGCCCTACTAGCGGGGGGAGCACAGATACGCAGTATTTT. This sequence encodes CASSPTSGGSTDTQYF. Combining the CDR3 with reference TRBV5-1 and TRBJ2-3 gives the whole variable domain KAGVTQTPRYLIKTRGQQVTLSCSPISGHRSVSWYQQTPGQGLQFLFEYFSETQRNKGNFPGRFSGRQFSNSRSEMNVSTLELGDSALYLCASSPTSGGSTDTQYFGPGTRLTVL.

The genes are TRBV19 and TRBJ2-1; D is possibly TRBD2 (7 bases). The V end was cut by 5 bases, the J end by 6 bases, with 20 bases between. Germline loops: CDR1 LNHDA, CDR2 SQIVND (reference sequence). This CDR3 contains 16 residues. CDR3 sequence: CASSASGGGVPNEQFF. In DNA form, the CDR3 reads TGTGCCAGTAGTGCTTCCGGCGGGGGCGTCCCCAATGAGCAGTTCTTC. The full variable domain, in which reference TRBV19 and TRBJ2-1 provide the parts outside the CDR3, is DGGITQSPKYLFRKEGQNVTLSCEQNLNHDAMYWYRQDPGQGLRLIYYSQIVNDFQKGDIAEGYSVSREKKESFPLTVTSAQKNPTAFYLCASSASGGGVPNEQFFGPGTRLTVL.

The chain is built from TRBV18 and TRBJ1-1; TRBD1 matches 7 bases. After removal of 0 bases from V and 5 bases from J, the junction contained 6 bases not matched to a gene. CDR1 is KGHSH, CDR2 LQKENI, per germline. The CDR3 is made up of 15 amino acids. CDR3 sequence: CASSPPGQPGTEAFF. The CDR3 DNA sequence: TGTGCCAGCTCACCACCGGGACAGCCTGGAACTGAAGCTTTCTTT. The entire variable domain, with the rest obtained from reference TRBV18 and TRBJ1-1, is as follows: NAGVMQNPRHLVRRRGQEARLRCSPMKGHSHVYWYRQLPEEGLKFMVYLQKENIIDESGMPKERFSAEFPKEGPSILRIQQVVRGDSAAYFCASSPPGQPGTEAFFGQGTRLTVV.

This clone was found once. The chain employs TRBV27 and TRBJ2-5, with a tentative D call TRBD1 (5 bases). CDR1 and CDR2 from the germline V gene are MNHEY and SMNVEV (reference sequence). The CDR3 runs to 15 residues. With 5 bases removed from V and 2 bases from J, the gap between germline ends came to 15 bases. CDR3 loop: CASSPLRQRQETQYF. Written as DNA, the CDR3 is TGTGCCAGCAGTCCTCTTAGACAGAGACAAGAGACCCAGTACTTC.

In its sample, this clone was seen many times. This sequence joins TRBV5-4 and TRBJ2-5; 9 bases match TRBD1. V shed 5 bases, J shed 4 bases, and the junction held 3 bases outside the gene matches. Germline-derived CDR1 and CDR2 are SGHNT and YYREEE (reference sequence). This CDR3 contains 13 residues. The CDR3: CASRTGGGETQYF. Written as DNA, the CDR3 is TGTGCCAGCAGAACAGGGGGCGGAGAGACCCAGTACTTC.

V gene TRBV5-1 combines with J gene TRBJ2-2, with TRBD2 matching 9 bases. V was clipped by 3 bases and J by 7 bases; unmatched bases: 13. This CDR3 contains 17 residues. The germline V gene has CDR1 SGHRS and CDR2 YFSETQ. The CDR3 here is CASSWTQTSGRIGELFF. The CDR3, as DNA: TGCGCCAGCAGCTGGACCCAGACTAGCGGTAGGATCGGGGAGCTGTTTTTT.

The chain combines TRBV3-1 (or the pseudogene TRBV3-2) with TRBJ1-3, with 7 bases fitting TRBD1. Germline V gives CDR1 LGHDT, CDR2 YNNKEL (reference sequence). J was trimmed by 2 bases and V by 4 bases; bases with no gene match: 11. The CDR3 spans 17 residues. Here the CDR3 DNA reads TGTGCCAGCAGCCCTATAAGCACCGGGACAGCTGGAAACACCATATATTTT. Protein sequence: CASSPISTGTAGNTIYF.

The rearrangement links TRBV11-3 to TRBJ2-2, with a possible D match to TRBD2 (6 bases). Germline V lookup: CDR1 SGHNT, CDR2 YENEEA. Trimming shortened V by 6 bases and J by 1 base, and 9 bases separated the two germline ends. The CDR3 is made up of 14 amino acids. The CDR3, as DNA: TGTGCCAGCAGATCGGGACTGAACACCGGGGAGCTGTTTTTT. Translated: CASRSGLNTGELFF.

In its sample, this clone was seen once. The DNA for the CDR3 is TGTGCCAGCAGCCAAGGACGAGGACATCACCCTCTTCGCTCCTACGAGCAGTACTTC. As protein: CASSQGRGHHPLRSYEQYF. The chain is built from TRBV3-1 (or the pseudogene TRBV3-2) and TRBJ2-7; D might be TRBD1 (5 bases). V was trimmed by 1 base and J by 0 bases, leaving 22 bases between them. The germline gives CDR1 LGHDT, CDR2 YNNKEL (reference sequence). The CDR3 has 19 residues.

The V and J genes are TRBV4-2 and TRBJ2-7; 12 bases are shared with TRBD2. The CDR3 sequence is 15 residues long. The germline CDR1 and CDR2 sequences are LGHNA and YNFKEQ. V dropped 1 base and J dropped 4; count of bases not matched to a gene: 2. The CDR3 spells CASSQGTSGDYEQYF. The CDR3 coding sequence is TGTGCCAGCAGCCAAGGGACTAGCGGGGATTACGAGCAGTACTTC.

The chain links TRBV24-1 to TRBJ2-5; 11 nucleotides align to TRBD2. V lost 4 bases to trimming and J lost 4 bases; unmatched junction nucleotides: 13. The V gene's germline CDR1 is KGHDR and CDR2 SFDVKD. This CDR3 contains 18 residues. In nucleotides, the CDR3 is TGTGCCACCAGTGACTGGGGAGGTAGCGGGGGGGCTGGAGAGACCCAGTACTTC. Protein: CATSDWGGSGGAGETQYF.

This CDR3 reads CSAIWAYGYTF. The CDR3 DNA sequence: TGCAGTGCTATATGGGCGTATGGCTACACCTTC. This sequence joins TRBV20-1 and TRBJ1-2; D remains ambiguous. The CDR3 runs 11 residues. V was trimmed by 4 bases and J by 5 bases, leaving 8 bases between them. The germline CDR1 and CDR2 sequences are DFQATT and SNEGSKA (reference sequence).

The V and J genes are TRBV10-3 and TRBJ2-7, with 10 nucleotides matching TRBD1. CDR3 length equals 13 residues. V gave up 10 bases and J gave up 5 bases; unmatched junction bases: 8. Per germline, CDR1 ENHRY and CDR2 SYGVKD. CDR3 sequence: CATGQGVSDEQYF. DNA for the CDR3: TGTGCCACCGGACAGGGGGTATCCGACGAGCAGTACTTC.

This chain connects TRBV28 to TRBJ2-7; possible D gene TRBD1, 6 bases. The CDR3 totals 14 residues. V was clipped by 6 bases and J by 2 bases, with 14 bases between them. CDR1 is MDHEN, CDR2 SYDVKM, per germline. The CDR3 DNA reads as TGTGCCAGCAGGGCCCGAGGGGGACCCTACGAGCAGTACTTC. Translated, it gives CASRARGGPYEQYF.